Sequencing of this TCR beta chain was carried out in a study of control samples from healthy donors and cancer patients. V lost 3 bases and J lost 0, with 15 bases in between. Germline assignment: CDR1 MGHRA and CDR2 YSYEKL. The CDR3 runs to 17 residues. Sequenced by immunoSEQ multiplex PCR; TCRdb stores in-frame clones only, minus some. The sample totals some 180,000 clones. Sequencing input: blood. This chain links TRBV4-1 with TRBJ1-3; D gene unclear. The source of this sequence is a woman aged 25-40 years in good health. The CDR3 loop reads CASSQYAQANSGNTIYF. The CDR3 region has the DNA TGCGCCAGCAGCCAGTACGCCCAAGCAAACTCTGGAAACACCATATATTTT.